The sequence of this TCR beta chain was determined in a study of technical replicates of blood from a handful of donors. With V trimmed by 4 bases and J by 5 bases, 11 bases remained unmatched. The CDR3 covers 16 residues. The germline gives CDR1 SEHNR, CDR2 FQNEAQ (reference sequence). Repertoires were generated with immunoSEQ multiplex PCR, while TCRdb's copy carries only in-frame clones and drops some. The sample records about 81,000 clones, about 90% being singletons. V gene TRBV7-9 combines with J gene TRBJ1-1; 9 bases match TRBD1. Sequenced: T cells isolated from PBMCs. This sequence originates from a human donor in good health. This CDR3 is CASSSGQGWGWTEAFF. The CDR3 DNA sequence: TGTGCCAGCAGCTCTGGACAGGGGTGGGGTTGGACTGAAGCTTTCTTT.